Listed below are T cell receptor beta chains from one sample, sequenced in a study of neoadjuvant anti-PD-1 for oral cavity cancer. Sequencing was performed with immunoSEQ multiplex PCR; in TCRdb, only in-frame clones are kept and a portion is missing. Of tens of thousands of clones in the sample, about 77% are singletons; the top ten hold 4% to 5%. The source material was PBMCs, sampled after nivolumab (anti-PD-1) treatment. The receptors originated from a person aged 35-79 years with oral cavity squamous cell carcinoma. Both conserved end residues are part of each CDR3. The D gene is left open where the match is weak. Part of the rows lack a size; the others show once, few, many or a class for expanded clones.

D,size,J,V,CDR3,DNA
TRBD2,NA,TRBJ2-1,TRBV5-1,CASSSFSGGNEQFF,TGCGCCAGCAGCTCCTTTAGCGGGGGGAATGAGCAGTTCTTC
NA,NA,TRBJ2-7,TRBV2,CASSYDSSSYEQYF,TGTGCCAGCAGTTACGACTCAAGCTCCTACGAGCAGTACTTC
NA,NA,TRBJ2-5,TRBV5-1,CASSLAGHPETQYF,TGCGCCAGCAGCTTGGCAGGACACCCAGAGACCCAGTACTTC
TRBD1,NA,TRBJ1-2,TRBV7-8,CASTTNEVGQRYGYTF,TGTGCCAGCACCACAAATGAGGTGGGACAGCGCTATGGCTACACCTTC
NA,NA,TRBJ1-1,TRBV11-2,CASILDGSPENTEAFF,TGTGCCAGCATCTTAGATGGGAGCCCAGAGAACACTGAAGCTTTCTTT
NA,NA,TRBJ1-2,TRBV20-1,CSAREPRGYTF,TGCAGTGCTAGGGAGCCCCGTGGCTACACCTTC
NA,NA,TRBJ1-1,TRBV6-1,CASSVQGIGAEAFF,TGTGCCAGCAGTGTACAGGGAATCGGGGCTGAAGCTTTCTTT
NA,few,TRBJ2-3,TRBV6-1,CASSEGGSTDTQYF,TGTGCCAGCAGTGAGGGTGGGAGCACAGATACGCAGTATTTT
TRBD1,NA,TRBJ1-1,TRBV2,CASRNRDRGGAEAFF,TGTGCCAGCAGAAACCGGGACAGGGGGGGAGCTGAAGCTTTCTTT
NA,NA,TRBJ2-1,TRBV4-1,CASSQDPTSGPLNEQFF,TGCGCCAGCAGCCAAGACCCCACGAGCGGTCCCCTAAATGAGCAGTTCTTC
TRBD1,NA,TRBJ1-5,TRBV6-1,CASILTGAGNQPQHF,TGTGCCAGCATCCTAACAGGGGCTGGAAATCAGCCCCAGCATTTT
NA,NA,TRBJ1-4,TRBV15,CATSRGPNEKLFF,TGTGCCACCAGCAGGGGACCTAATGAAAAACTGTTTTTT
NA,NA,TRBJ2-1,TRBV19,CASKSVRGESYEQFF,TGTGCCAGTAAATCGGTGAGGGGGGAATCGTATGAGCAGTTCTTC
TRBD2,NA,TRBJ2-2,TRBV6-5,CASQRSGATGELFF,TGTGCCAGCCAGCGTAGCGGGGCCACCGGGGAGCTGTTTTTT
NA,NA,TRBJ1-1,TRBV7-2,CASSSPRGSNTEAFF,TGTGCCAGCAGCTCCCCGCGCGGATCGAACACTGAAGCTTTCTTT
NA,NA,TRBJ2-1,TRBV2,CARRTTHNEQFF,TGTGCCAGGAGGACTACCCACAATGAGCAGTTCTTC
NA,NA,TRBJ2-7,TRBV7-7,CASSPQVGPRIYEQYF,TGTGCCAGCAGCCCTCAGGTGGGCCCGAGGATCTACGAGCAGTACTTC
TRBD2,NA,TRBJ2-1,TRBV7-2,CASSPRPRGSSYNEQFF,TGTGCCAGCAGCCCACGTCCCCGCGGGAGCTCCTACAATGAGCAGTTCTTC
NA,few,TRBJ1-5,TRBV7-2,CASSLAGRREQPQHF,TGTGCCAGCAGCTTAGCGGGGCGGCGGGAGCAGCCCCAGCATTTT
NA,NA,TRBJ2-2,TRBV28,CASSLGGSSTGELFF,TGTGCCAGCAGTTTAGGGGGGAGTAGCACCGGGGAGCTGTTTTTT
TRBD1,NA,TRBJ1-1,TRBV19,CASKVTGIGGFNTEAFF,TGTGCCAGTAAGGTGACAGGGATTGGGGGTTTCAACACTGAAGCTTTCTTT
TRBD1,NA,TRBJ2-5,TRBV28,CASSLPQGAGETQYF,TGTGCCAGCAGTTTACCCCAGGGGGCCGGGGAGACCCAGTACTTC
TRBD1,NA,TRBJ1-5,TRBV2,CASSGTGGRGQPQHF,TGTGCCAGCAGTGGTACAGGGGGCCGGGGTCAGCCCCAGCATTTT
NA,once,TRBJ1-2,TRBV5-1,CASSLNELALYGYTF,TGCGCCAGCAGCTTGAACGAGCTCGCCCTCTATGGCTACACCTTC